The clone carrying this T cell receptor (beta chain) is a singleton in its sample. Its specificity is not known. The data stem from a study of graft-versus-host responses after intestinal transplantation. Whole-study context: Multivisceral, liver-intestinal, or isolated intestinal grafts went to recipients.

Trimming pared 1 base from V and 6 bases from J, leaving 7 bases between. CDR3 length equals 13 residues. In germline, CDR1 is SEHNR, CDR2 FQNEAQ (reference sequence). Produced via immunoSEQ multiplex PCR; TCRdb's table is partial and in-frame only. The top ten clones hold 0.09% to 0.15% of a sample with about 120,000 clones, roughly 91% of them seen once. Study findings and constraints: Some GvH clones appeared in ileal mucosa or blood before recipient bone marrow.

This TCR was recovered from a human donor who received an intestinal transplant. The rearrangement links TRBV7-9 to TRBJ2-1; D gene uncertain. Material: unstimulated CD4+ T cells sorted from spleen or lymph node cells, obtained before intestinal transplant. Here the CDR3 reads CASSLEASNEQFF. The CDR3 coding sequence is TGTGCCAGCAGCTTAGAGGCTAGCAATGAGCAGTTCTTC.